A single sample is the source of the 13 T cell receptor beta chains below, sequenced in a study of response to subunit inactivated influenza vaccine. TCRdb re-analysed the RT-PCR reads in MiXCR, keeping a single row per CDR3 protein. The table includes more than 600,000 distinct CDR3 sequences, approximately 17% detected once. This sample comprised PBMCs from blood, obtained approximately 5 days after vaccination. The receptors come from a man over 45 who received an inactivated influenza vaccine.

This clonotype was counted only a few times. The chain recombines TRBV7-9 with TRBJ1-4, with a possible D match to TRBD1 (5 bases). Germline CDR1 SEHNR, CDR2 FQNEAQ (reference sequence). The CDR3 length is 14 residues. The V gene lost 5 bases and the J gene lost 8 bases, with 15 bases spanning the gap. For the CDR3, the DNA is TGTGCCAGCAGCACACAGGCGTATGAAGAAAAACTGTTTTTT. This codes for CASSTQAYEEKLFF.

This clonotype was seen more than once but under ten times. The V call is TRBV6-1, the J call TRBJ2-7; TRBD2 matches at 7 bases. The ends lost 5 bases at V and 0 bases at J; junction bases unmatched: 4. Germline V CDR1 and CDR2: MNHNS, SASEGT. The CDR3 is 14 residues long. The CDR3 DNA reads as TGTGCCAGCAGTACAAGCGGGGACTCCTACGAGCAGTACTTC. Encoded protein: CASSTSGDSYEQYF.

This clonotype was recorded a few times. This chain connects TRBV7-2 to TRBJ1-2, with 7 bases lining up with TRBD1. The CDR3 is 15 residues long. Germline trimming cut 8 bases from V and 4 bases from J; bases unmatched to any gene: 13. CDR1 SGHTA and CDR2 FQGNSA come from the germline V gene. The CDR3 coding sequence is TGTGCCAGCTCCCTTATATCGGGGACAGTCTATGGCTACACCTTC. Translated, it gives CASSLISGTVYGYTF.

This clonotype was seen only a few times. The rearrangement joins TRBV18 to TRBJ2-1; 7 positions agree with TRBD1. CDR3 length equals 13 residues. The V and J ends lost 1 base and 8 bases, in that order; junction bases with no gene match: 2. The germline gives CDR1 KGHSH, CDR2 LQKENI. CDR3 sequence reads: CASSPLGTDEQFF. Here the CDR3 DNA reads TGTGCCAGCTCACCACTTGGGACAGATGAGCAGTTCTTC.

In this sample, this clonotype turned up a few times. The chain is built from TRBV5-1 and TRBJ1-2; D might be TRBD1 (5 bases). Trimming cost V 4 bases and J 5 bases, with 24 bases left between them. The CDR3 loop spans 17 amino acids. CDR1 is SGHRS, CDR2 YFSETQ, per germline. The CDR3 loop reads CASSPLGSQGGGYGYTF. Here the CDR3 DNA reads TGCGCCAGCAGCCCCCTGGGGTCCCAGGGAGGCGGTTATGGCTACACCTTC.

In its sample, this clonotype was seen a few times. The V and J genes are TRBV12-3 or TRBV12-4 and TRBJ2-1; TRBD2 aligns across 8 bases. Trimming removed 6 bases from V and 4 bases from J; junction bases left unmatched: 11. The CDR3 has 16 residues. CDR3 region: CASSPGGINGYNEQFF. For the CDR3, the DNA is TGTGCCAGCAGCCCGGGGGGGATTAACGGTTACAATGAGCAGTTCTTC.

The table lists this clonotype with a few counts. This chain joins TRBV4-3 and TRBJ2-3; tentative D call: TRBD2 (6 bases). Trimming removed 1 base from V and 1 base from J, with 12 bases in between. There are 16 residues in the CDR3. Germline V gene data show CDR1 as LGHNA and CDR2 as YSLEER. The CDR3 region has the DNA TGCGCCAGCAGCCAAGTGGAGGGATCGGGCACAGATACGCAGTATTTT. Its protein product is CASSQVEGSGTDTQYF.

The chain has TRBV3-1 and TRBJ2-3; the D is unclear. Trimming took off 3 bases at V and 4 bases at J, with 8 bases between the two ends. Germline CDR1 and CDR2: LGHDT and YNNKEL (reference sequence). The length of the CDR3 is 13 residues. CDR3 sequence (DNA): TGTGCCAGCAGCCAGAGGATGGCAGATACGCAGTATTTT. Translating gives CASSQRMADTQYF.

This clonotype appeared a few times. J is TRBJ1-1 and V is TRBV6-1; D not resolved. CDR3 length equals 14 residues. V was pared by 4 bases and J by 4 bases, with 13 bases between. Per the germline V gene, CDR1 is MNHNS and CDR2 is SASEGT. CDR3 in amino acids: CASSASWGGTEAFF. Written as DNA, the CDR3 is TGTGCCAGCAGTGCCTCTTGGGGTGGCACTGAAGCTTTCTTT.

CDR3 protein: CASSHPTGGETGELFF. For the CDR3, the DNA is TGTGCCAGCAGCCACCCGACAGGCGGTGAAACCGGGGAGCTGTTTTTT. The chain joins TRBV4-2 to TRBJ2-2; D is perhaps TRBD1 (6 bases). The CDR3 consists of 16 residues. Germline V gene sequence: CDR1 LGHNA, CDR2 YNFKEQ. Trimming pared 3 bases from V and 5 bases from J, leaving 16 bases between.

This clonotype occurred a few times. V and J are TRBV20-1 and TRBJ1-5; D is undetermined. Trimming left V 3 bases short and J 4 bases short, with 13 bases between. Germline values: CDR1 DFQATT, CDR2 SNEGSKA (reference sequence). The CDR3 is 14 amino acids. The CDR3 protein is CSASTASANQPQHF. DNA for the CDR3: TGCAGTGCTAGCACCGCCTCCGCTAATCAGCCCCAGCATTTT.

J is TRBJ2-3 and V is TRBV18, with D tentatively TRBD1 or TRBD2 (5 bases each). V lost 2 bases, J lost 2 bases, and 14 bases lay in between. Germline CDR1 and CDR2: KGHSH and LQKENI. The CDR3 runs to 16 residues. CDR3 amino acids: CASSPRGPGYTDTQYF. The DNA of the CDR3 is TGTGCCAGCTCACCAAGGGGACCGGGATACACAGATACGCAGTATTTT.

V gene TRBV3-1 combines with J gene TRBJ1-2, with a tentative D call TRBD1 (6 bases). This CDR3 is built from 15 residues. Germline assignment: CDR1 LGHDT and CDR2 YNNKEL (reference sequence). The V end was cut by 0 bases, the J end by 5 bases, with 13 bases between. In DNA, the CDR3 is TGTGCCAGCAGCCAAGATAACAGGGCGAGATATGGCTACACCTTC. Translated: CASSQDNRARYGYTF.